These 8 T cell receptor beta chains were all obtained from the same sample, sequenced in a study of T cell responses to AZD1222 COVID-19 vaccine. Assay: immunoSEQ multiplex PCR; the TCRdb copy retains only in-frame clones and omits some. The table records approximately 140,000 clones, roughly nine tenths of them present only once. Sequenced here: peripheral blood, sampled 28 days after the second AZD1222 dose. The receptors here all came from an adult who received the AZD1222 COVID-19 vaccine.

This chain uses TRBV24-1 with TRBJ1-5; perhaps TRBD1 as D (5 bases). Trimming removed 0 bases at V and 2 bases at J, with 7 bases between. Germline lookup yields CDR1 KGHDR and CDR2 SFDVKD. The CDR3 covers 15 residues. In nucleotides, the CDR3 is TGTGCCACCAGTGATTTGGGGGCGGGCAATCAGCCCCAGCATTTT. This sequence encodes CATSDLGAGNQPQHF.

The chain recombines TRBV5-8 with TRBJ1-2; D perhaps matches TRBD1 (6 bases). This CDR3 contains 12 residues. Trimming removed 4 bases at V and 6 bases at J, with 10 bases between. Germline CDR1 is SGHTS and CDR2 is YDEGEE. The CDR3: CASSRQVHGYTF. As DNA, the CDR3 is TGTGCCAGCAGCCGACAGGTCCATGGCTACACCTTC.

The chain uses TRBV20-1 and TRBJ1-4, with D tentatively TRBD1 (6 bases). CDR1 and CDR2 (germline): DFQATT, SNEGSKA (reference sequence). CDR3 size: 13 residues. The V end was cut by 3 bases, the J end by 7 bases, with 12 bases between. The CDR3 nucleotides are TGCAGTGCTAGTGGGGGCAGGGGTGAAAAACTGTTTTTT. This gives the protein CSASGGRGEKLFF.

The V call is TRBV2, the J call TRBJ1-5; 9 bases line up with TRBD1. Germline V lookup: CDR1 SNHLY, CDR2 FYNNEI. CDR3 length: 14 amino acids. V lost 8 bases to trimming and J lost 4 bases; unmatched junction nucleotides: 6. DNA for the CDR3: TGTGCCAGCCGGGACAGGGTCCTAAATCAGCCCCAGCATTTT. This encodes CASRDRVLNQPQHF. The variable domain in full, with the rest retrieved from reference TRBV2 and TRBJ1-5, is EPEVTQTPSHQVTQMGQEVILRCVPISNHLYFYWYRQILGQKVEFLVSFYNNEISEKSEIFDDQFSVERPDGSNFTLKIRSTKLEDSAMYFCASRDRVLNQPQHFGDGTRLSIL.

The J gene is TRBJ1-2, the V gene TRBV23-1; D call uncertain. TRBV23-1 is reported as an ORF; its role is uncertain. V was trimmed by 0 bases and J by 6 bases, leaving 20 bases between them. The CDR3 has 17 amino acids. The CDR3 here is CASSQSKPPLKFNGYTF. The CDR3 DNA reads TGCGCCAGCAGTCAATCCAAACCGCCATTAAAATTCAATGGCTACACCTTC.

The chain links TRBV5-4 to TRBJ2-3; 7 bases align to TRBD2. This CDR3 is 15 amino acids long. V shed 6 bases, J shed 6 bases, and the junction held 13 bases outside the gene matches. Germline assignment: CDR1 SGHNT and CDR2 YYREEE (reference sequence). For the CDR3, the DNA is TGTGCCAGCACCATCGGGGGGAAGGTCGCGGATACGCAGTATTTT. Its translation: CASTIGGKVADTQYF.

The chain joins TRBV19 to TRBJ1-5; no reliable D call. Germline CDR1 LNHDA, CDR2 SQIVND (reference sequence). CDR3 length equals 14 residues. Deletions cut 7 bases from V and 0 bases from J, with 10 bases between. The CDR3 loop is CASNKWGSNQPQHF. In DNA form, the CDR3 reads TGTGCCAGTAATAAATGGGGTAGCAATCAGCCCCAGCATTTT.

CDR3 in DNA: TGCAGTGCTAGTAAAACCCCGGGACAGGGTTACGAGCAGTACTTC. Translated, it gives CSASKTPGQGYEQYF. This sequence joins TRBV20-1 and TRBJ2-7; 9 bases align to TRBD1. Germline-derived CDR1 and CDR2 are DFQATT and SNEGSKA (reference sequence). Trimming took 3 bases from V and 4 from J; bases not matched to a gene: 10. The CDR3 loop spans 15 amino acids.